What follows are 6 T cell receptor beta chains derived from one specimen sequenced in a study of CD4 T cells in relation to SARS-CoV-2 and coronaviruses (dated by TCRdb to the early 2020s). Libraries came from the immunoSEQ multiplex PCR assay. The table was pulled from immuneACCESS by TCRdb, which kept in-frame rearrangements only. Such tables lose some clones; where checked, under half of the loss comes from unresolved V genes, and the rest has no known cause. The sample records some 21,000 clones, 70% to 80% of which are singletons. The ten most abundant clones make up approximately 13% of the sample. These TCRs' antigens remain unknown. CD4+ T cells from unexposed donors were collected before the COVID-19 pandemic (2011-2018). Following 10 days of culture, the EasySep CD4+ T cell isolation kit was used to isolate CD4+ T cells. Material: CD4+ T cells from PBMCs, cultured in vitro. The origin of the receptors is a human donor in good health.

CDR3 residues: CATLPRRALNTEAFF. The CDR3 nucleotides are TGTGCCACTCTCCCCCGGCGGGCGTTGAACACTGAAGCTTTCTTT. The chain is built from TRBV6-5 and TRBJ1-1; D is unresolved. The V end lost 10 bases, the J end lost 0 bases, and 18 bases lay between the germline ends. Germline CDR1 MNHEY, CDR2 SVGAGI. The length of the CDR3 is 15 residues.

The V gene is TRBV10-2, the J gene TRBJ1-6; D gene ambiguous. The V gene's germline CDR1 is WSHSY and CDR2 SAAADI. V was clipped by 2 bases and J by 12 bases, with 11 bases between them. This CDR3 region has 13 residues. The CDR3 spells CASSEQELVPLHF. The CDR3 coding sequence is TGCGCCAGCAGTGAGCAGGAACTTGTACCCCTCCACTTT.

The chain uses TRBV5-6 and TRBJ1-4, with TRBD1 matching 8 bases. CDR3 size: 17 residues. Germline CDR1 reads SGHDT; CDR2 reads YYEEEE. V lost 0 bases and J lost 3; bases outside the gene matches: 7. CDR3 region: CASSLGTFRGPNEKLFF. The CDR3 DNA follows: TGTGCCAGCAGCTTGGGGACTTTCAGGGGGCCTAATGAAAAACTGTTTTTT. Drawing the rest from reference TRBV5-6 and TRBJ1-4, the complete variable domain is DAGVTQSPTHLIKTRGQQVTLRCSPKSGHDTVSWYQQALGQGPQFIFQYYEEEERQRGNFPDRFSGHQFPNYSSELNVNALLLGDSALYLCASSLGTFRGPNEKLFFGSGTQLSVL.

The chain employs TRBV10-2 and TRBJ2-7; maybe TRBD2 (5 bases). The V gene's germline CDR1 is WSHSY and CDR2 SAAADI. The CDR3 runs 13 residues. Trimming removed 6 bases from V and 7 bases from J, with 16 bases in between. This CDR3 reads CASRIATEVEQYF. For the CDR3, the DNA is TGCGCCAGCAGGATAGCGACCGAAGTAGAGCAGTACTTC.

This clone has a handful of counts. The chain links TRBV24-1 to TRBJ2-2; 8 bases agree with TRBD2. V lost 3 bases, J lost 0 bases, and 17 bases stayed unmatched. Germline lookup yields CDR1 KGHDR and CDR2 SFDVKD. The CDR3 is 21 amino acids. For the CDR3, the DNA is TGTGCCACCAGTGATCTCGGTTGGGGAAGCGGGAGTGACGCGAACACCGGGGAGCTGTTTTTT. Translated, it gives CATSDLGWGSGSDANTGELFF.

In regard to this clone: An end of the junction differs from the germline gene, which may be a read error. V is TRBV3-1 (or the pseudogene TRBV3-2) and J is TRBJ1-6, with D hard to call. Germline CDR1 and CDR2: LGHDT and YNNKEL (reference sequence). This CDR3 spans 16 amino acids. This CDR3 reads CASSQRYSAYDSPLHF. CDR3 DNA sequence: TGTGCCAGCAGCCAAAGGTACAGCGCCTATGATTCACCCCTCCACTTT.